This TCR beta chain was recovered during a study of cytomegalovirus exposure and HLA in healthy donors. Turning to the study itself: Genotyping showed around 81% of roughly 390 donors falling in the Caucasian-associated ancestry cluster. Whole-study results and caveats: Later analysis suggested links between common viral pathogens and several top significant clusters. In an earlier analysis, most TCR beta V segments were productive about 87% or about 30% of the time. TCR beta V- and J-gene trimming, according to a later analysis, was linked to a missense DCLRE1C variant.

Details on this clone: No antigen is known for it.

The V segment lost 1 base and the J segment 3 bases; nucleotides outside the gene matches: 12. Germline loops: CDR1 SEHNR, CDR2 FQNEAQ (reference sequence). This CDR3 is built from 18 residues. PCR used 60 Vbeta primers and 13 Jbeta primers. Clones were sequenced by immunoSEQ multiplex PCR, and TCRdb holds only the in-frame ones, with some missing. Its table lists under 150,000 clones. The V gene is TRBV7-9, the J gene TRBJ1-1; 9 nucleotides agree with TRBD1. The source of this sequence is a woman aged 55 to 70 in good health and CMV-seronegative. The sample comprised PBMCs. Here the CDR3 reads CASSLGFGQGPKDTEAFF. The DNA of the CDR3 is TGTGCCAGCAGCTTAGGCTTTGGACAGGGGCCTAAGGACACTGAAGCTTTCTTT.